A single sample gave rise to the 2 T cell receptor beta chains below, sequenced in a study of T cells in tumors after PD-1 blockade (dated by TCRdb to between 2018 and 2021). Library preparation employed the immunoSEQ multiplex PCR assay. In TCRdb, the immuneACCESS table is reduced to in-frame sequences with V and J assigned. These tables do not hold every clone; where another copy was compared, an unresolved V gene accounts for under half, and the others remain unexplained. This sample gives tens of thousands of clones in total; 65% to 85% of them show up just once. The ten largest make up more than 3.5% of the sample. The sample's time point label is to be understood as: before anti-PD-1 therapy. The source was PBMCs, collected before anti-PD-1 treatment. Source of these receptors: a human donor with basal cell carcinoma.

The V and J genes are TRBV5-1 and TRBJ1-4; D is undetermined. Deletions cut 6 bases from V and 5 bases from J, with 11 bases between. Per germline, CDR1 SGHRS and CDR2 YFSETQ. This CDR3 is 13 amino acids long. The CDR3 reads CASTSASNEKLFF. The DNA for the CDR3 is TGCGCCAGCACTTCGGCCAGCAATGAAAAACTGTTTTTT.

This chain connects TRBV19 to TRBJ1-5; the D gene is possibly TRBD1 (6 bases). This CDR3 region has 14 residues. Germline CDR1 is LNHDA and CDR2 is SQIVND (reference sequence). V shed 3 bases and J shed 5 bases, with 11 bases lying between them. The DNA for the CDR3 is TGTGCCAGTAGTATGAGTGGGGGGCATCAGCCCCAGCATTTT. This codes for CASSMSGGHQPQHF.